A single sample is the source of the 19 T cell receptor beta chains below, sequenced in a study of glioma-infiltrating T cells after dendritic cell vaccination. Time point in this sample: after dendritic cell vaccination, including at tumor progression/relapse. Generated by immunoSEQ multiplex PCR, the TCRdb table keeps only in-frame clones and is missing some. The sample records 70,000 to 100,000 clones, 75% to 90% being singletons. The source was blood, collected after dendritic cell vaccination. The receptor set was obtained from a human donor with glioblastoma.

V gene TRBV7-9 combines with J gene TRBJ1-5; D gene unclear. Between the trimmed V and J ends, which lost 5 bases and 2 bases, there was a span of 10 bases. The germline gives CDR1 SEHNR, CDR2 FQNEAQ (reference sequence). This CDR3 is 14 amino acids long. CDR3 region: CASSPGEGNQPQHF. CDR3 DNA: TGTGCCAGCAGCCCCGGGGAGGGCAATCAGCCCCAGCATTTT.

This clone was seen once. This chain connects TRBV4-1 to TRBJ2-7; TRBD1 matches at 7 bases. The CDR3 is 13 amino acids. The germline V gene encodes CDR1 MGHRA and CDR2 YSYEKL. Germline trimming cut 4 bases from V and 4 bases from J; bases unmatched to any gene: 4. CDR3 nucleotides: TGCGCCAGCAGCCTAGACAGGGCGTACGAGCAGTACTTC. This codes for CASSLDRAYEQYF.

This clone has just a few counts. This chain connects TRBV5-6 to TRBJ1-6; D perhaps matches TRBD1 (6 bases). Germline V gives CDR1 SGHDT, CDR2 YYEEEE. The CDR3 spans 15 residues. Trimming removed 3 bases from V and 6 bases from J, with 13 bases in between. The CDR3 reads CASSSGQKSNSPLHF. The CDR3 nucleotides read TGTGCCAGCAGCTCAGGACAGAAAAGTAATTCACCCCTCCACTTT.

J is TRBJ1-4 and V is TRBV2, with TRBD1 matching over 8 bases. Trimming at V came to 2 bases and at J to 6 bases, leaving 2 bases not matched to a gene. CDR3 length equals 14 residues. Germline lookup yields CDR1 SNHLY and CDR2 FYNNEI. For the CDR3, the DNA is TGTGCCAGCAGTGAAAGGACAGGGTATGAAAAACTGTTTTTT. This translates into CASSERTGYEKLFF.

The CDR3 nucleotides read TGTGCCAGCAGTTACTCGACCAGGGGTGTGAACACTGAAGCTTTCTTT. Translated: CASSYSTRGVNTEAFF. This chain links TRBV6-5 with TRBJ1-1; D possibly corresponds to TRBD1 (6 bases). This CDR3 comprises 16 residues. Trimming cost V 0 bases and J 0 bases, with 11 bases left between them. The germline V gene has CDR1 MNHEY and CDR2 SVGAGI.

Of note for this clone: A junction end diverges from the germline sequence, so it may reflect a read error. The V and J genes are TRBV9 and TRBJ1-4; possibly TRBD1 for D (5 bases). The germline V gene encodes CDR1 SGDLS and CDR2 YYNGEE. The CDR3 has 17 residues. The CDR3, as DNA: TGTGCCAGCAGCGTAGGTGTGGGGGGGATGGGAAATGAAAAACTGCTTTTT. Residues: CASSVGVGGMGNEKLLF.

This clone has more than one count but fewer than ten. V usage is TRBV30 and J usage is TRBJ2-1; a possible D gene is TRBD2 (5 bases). The V end was cut by 0 bases, the J end by 5 bases, with 14 bases between. The CDR3 is made up of 15 amino acids. The germline gives CDR1 GTSNPN, CDR2 SVGIG (reference sequence). CDR3 region: CAWSVSGNRHNEQFF. The DNA of the CDR3 is TGTGCCTGGAGTGTATCGGGGAATAGGCACAATGAGCAGTTCTTC.

The chain employs TRBV2 and TRBJ1-5; 10 nucleotides align to TRBD1. The V and J ends lost 6 bases and 7 bases, in that order; junction bases with no gene match: 3. This CDR3 is built from 13 residues. The germline gives CDR1 SNHLY, CDR2 FYNNEI. The CDR3 reads CASRGTGDQPQHF. CDR3 DNA: TGTGCCAGCAGGGGGACAGGGGACCAGCCCCAGCATTTT.

The chain employs TRBV5-4 and TRBJ2-2; TRBD2 matches 8 bases. The length of the CDR3 is 16 residues. In germline, CDR1 is SGHNT, CDR2 YYREEE (reference sequence). V dropped 4 bases and J dropped 1; count of bases not matched to a gene: 6. The CDR3 DNA reads TGTGCCAGCAGCCCGGGAGGGGAATGGAACACCGGGGAGCTGTTTTTT. It translates to CASSPGGEWNTGELFF.

The CDR3 spells CASSTGTSALNEQFF. CDR3 nucleotides: TGTGCCAGCAGCACCGGGACTTCTGCTCTGAATGAGCAGTTCTTC. The V gene is TRBV5-4, the J gene TRBJ2-1; maybe TRBD2 (6 bases). Deletions cut 4 bases from V and 7 bases from J, with 18 bases between. Looked up from germline, CDR1 is SGHNT and CDR2 is YYREEE (reference sequence). CDR3 size: 15 residues.

The V gene is TRBV6-1, the J gene TRBJ1-5; D is uncertain. Trimming took 2 bases from V and 3 from J, leaving 5 bases between them. The CDR3 has 13 residues. Germline V gene sequence: CDR1 MNHNS, CDR2 SASEGT. The CDR3 loop reads CASSEQNNQPQHF. CDR3 nucleotides: TGTGCCAGCAGTGAACAGAACAATCAGCCCCAGCATTTT.

The V call is TRBV12-5, the J call TRBJ2-2; 7 positions agree with TRBD2. V gave up 1 base and J gave up 4 bases; unmatched junction bases: 3. The CDR3 extends over 15 amino acids. The V gene's germline CDR1 is LGHNT and CDR2 FRNRAP. The CDR3 nucleotides read TGTGCTAGTGGTTTGGCGGGGGGAGGCACCGGGGAGCTGTTTTTT. It yields the protein CASGLAGGGTGELFF. Combining the CDR3 with reference TRBV12-5 and TRBJ2-2 gives the whole variable domain DARVTQTPRHKVTEMGQEVTMRCQPILGHNTVFWYRQTMMQGLELLAYFRNRAPLDDSGMPKDRFSAEMPDATLATLKIQPSEPRDSAVYFCASGLAGGGTGELFFGEGSRLTVL.

The V call is TRBV6-1, the J call TRBJ1-2; D remains ambiguous. Germline V gene lookup returns CDR1 MNHNS and CDR2 SASEGT. CDR3 size: 15 residues. Trimming removed 0 bases from V and 2 bases from J, with 10 bases in between. Written as DNA, the CDR3 is TGTGCCAGCAGTGAAGCGCATCCAGGCAACTATGGCTACACCTTC. This encodes CASSEAHPGNYGYTF.

This clone is a singleton in its sample. This chain links TRBV11-2 with TRBJ2-5; D uncertain. Germline loops: CDR1 SGHAT, CDR2 FQNNGV. Between the trimmed V and J ends, which lost 1 base and 5 bases, there was a span of 8 bases. The CDR3 is made up of 13 amino acids. CDR3 loop: CASSLGIRETQYF. CDR3 bases: TGTGCCAGCAGCTTAGGCATTCGGGAGACCCAGTACTTC.

The table lists this clone with a few counts. Additional DNA sequences in this sample encode the identical CDR3. This chain links TRBV6-5 with TRBJ1-1, with 9 nucleotides matching TRBD1. This CDR3 has 15 residues. The germline gives CDR1 MNHEY, CDR2 SVGAGI. J was trimmed by 4 bases and V by 6 bases; bases with no gene match: 9. CDR3 residues: CASRLIRDRATEAFF. CDR3 sequence (DNA): TGTGCCAGCAGACTAATCCGGGACAGGGCCACTGAAGCTTTCTTT.

The chain uses TRBV15 and TRBJ1-5; 12 bases fit TRBD1. V lost 3 bases, J lost 5 bases, and 2 bases stayed unmatched. The CDR3 covers 15 residues. Per the germline V gene, CDR1 is LNHNV and CDR2 is YYDKDF (reference sequence). The CDR3 sequence is CATSRGTGGYQPQHF. As DNA, the CDR3 is TGTGCCACCAGCAGGGGGACAGGGGGCTATCAGCCCCAGCATTTT.

The chain joins TRBV6-6 to TRBJ1-2; unclear D gene. Trimming shortened V by 4 bases and J by 2 bases, and 8 bases separated the two germline ends. The CDR3 length is 13 residues. Per the germline V gene, CDR1 is MNHNY and CDR2 is SVGAGI (reference sequence). The CDR3 nucleotides read TGTGCCAGCAGTTCATCGGGGAACTATGGCTACACCTTC. Protein sequence: CASSSSGNYGYTF.

The DNA for the CDR3 is TGTGCCAGTAGTAATAGGGGCGGTAGCACTGAAGCTTTCTTT. It encodes CASSNRGGSTEAFF. V usage is TRBV19 and J usage is TRBJ1-1; D may be TRBD1 (5 bases). The CDR3 has 14 amino acids. The germline gives CDR1 LNHDA, CDR2 SQIVND (reference sequence). Trimming shortened V by 4 bases and J by 4 bases, and 13 bases separated the two germline ends.

The chain couples TRBV4-3 to TRBJ2-5; TRBD1 matches 8 bases. Germline assignment: CDR1 LGHNA and CDR2 YSLEER. This CDR3 has 14 amino acids. Trimming cost V 4 bases and J 5 bases; bases outside gene matches: 6. CDR3 sequence reads: CASSLQTGEETQYF. The CDR3 nucleotides read TGCGCCAGCAGCCTCCAGACAGGGGAGGAGACCCAGTACTTC.